Listed below are T cell receptor beta chains from one sample, sequenced in a study of early T cells in non-severe SARS-CoV-2 infection. TCRdb recomputed calls from the 5' RACE reads with MiXCR, one row per CDR3 protein. The sample holds about 44,000 distinct CDR3 sequences, around a quarter seen once. The specimen was whole blood, collected at baseline. These receptors all come from an adult who was a healthcare worker with PCR-confirmed SARS-CoV-2 infection or an uninfected control (not recorded which). CDR3s include the opening cysteine and the closing phenylalanine or tryptophan. Each record gives: CDR3 length, D gene, V gene, J gene, clone size, CDR3 protein, CDR3 DNA. The D gene is left open where the match is weak. Clone sizes are given selectively: once, few, many, or a class where the clone is expanded.

CDR3 length: 16
D gene: -
V gene: TRBV9
J gene: TRBJ2-2
clone size: -
CDR3 protein: CASSVVAGANTGELFF
CDR3 DNA: TGTGCCAGCAGCGTAGTAGCAGGAGCGAACACCGGGGAGCTGTTTTTT

CDR3 length: 14
D gene: -
V gene: TRBV9
J gene: TRBJ1-2
clone size: -
CDR3 protein: CASSSHTANYGYTF
CDR3 DNA: TGTGCCAGCAGCTCCCACACAGCTAACTATGGCTACACCTTC

CDR3 length: 13
D gene: -
V gene: TRBV20-1
J gene: TRBJ1-5
clone size: -
CDR3 protein: CSAKGSVNQPQHF
CDR3 DNA: TGCAGTGCTAAGGGCTCCGTCAATCAGCCCCAGCATTTT

CDR3 length: 15
D gene: -
V gene: TRBV24-1
J gene: TRBJ2-7
clone size: many
CDR3 protein: CATSFWDGPSYEQYF
CDR3 DNA: TGTGCCACCAGTTTTTGGGACGGACCTTCCTACGAGCAGTACTTC

CDR3 length: 17
D gene: TRBD2
V gene: TRBV4-1
J gene: TRBJ2-3
clone size: -
CDR3 protein: CASSPATSGGAEDTQYF
CDR3 DNA: TGCGCCAGCAGCCCCGCGACTAGCGGGGGGGCGGAAGATACGCAGTATTTT

CDR3 length: 14
D gene: TRBD1
V gene: TRBV3-1
J gene: TRBJ1-4
clone size: few
CDR3 protein: CASARGTGQEKLFF
CDR3 DNA: TGTGCCAGCGCGCGCGGGACAGGGCAAGAAAAACTGTTTTTT

CDR3 length: 13
D gene: -
V gene: TRBV6-2/TRBV6-3
J gene: TRBJ1-1
clone size: few
CDR3 protein: CATAGGWDPEAFF
CDR3 DNA: TGTGCCACGGCGGGAGGATGGGACCCTGAAGCTTTCTTT

CDR3 length: 14
D gene: TRBD1
V gene: TRBV2
J gene: TRBJ1-1
clone size: -
CDR3 protein: CASREGQANTEVFF
CDR3 DNA: TGTGCCAGCAGGGAGGGACAGGCAAACACTGAAGTTTTCTTT

CDR3 length: 15
D gene: -
V gene: TRBV2
J gene: TRBJ1-6
clone size: -
CDR3 protein: CASSEATGNNSPLHF
CDR3 DNA: TGTGCCAGCAGTGAAGCAACAGGGAATAATTCACCCCTCCACTTT

CDR3 length: 15
D gene: -
V gene: TRBV12-3/TRBV12-4
J gene: TRBJ1-6
clone size: few
CDR3 protein: CASRPSGTGNSPLHF
CDR3 DNA: TGTGCCAGCAGACCTTCAGGGACGGGGAATTCACCCCTCCACTTT

CDR3 length: 15
D gene: TRBD2
V gene: TRBV2
J gene: TRBJ2-7
clone size: -
CDR3 protein: CASSVGASGAYEQYF
CDR3 DNA: TGTGCCAGCAGTGTAGGGGCTAGCGGCGCCTACGAGCAGTACTTC

CDR3 length: 11
D gene: -
V gene: TRBV19
J gene: TRBJ1-1
clone size: many
CDR3 protein: CASTTHTEAFF
CDR3 DNA: TGTGCCAGTACTACCCACACTGAAGCTTTCTTT

CDR3 length: 12
D gene: -
V gene: TRBV25-1
J gene: TRBJ1-1
clone size: few
CDR3 protein: CASSATLPEAFF
CDR3 DNA: TGTGCCAGCAGTGCAACCTTGCCTGAAGCTTTCTTT

CDR3 length: 12
D gene: -
V gene: TRBV19
J gene: TRBJ1-3
clone size: -
CDR3 protein: CATRSSGNTIYF
CDR3 DNA: TGTGCCACCCGGTCCTCTGGAAACACCATATATTTT

CDR3 length: 16
D gene: TRBD1
V gene: TRBV19
J gene: TRBJ2-7
clone size: many
CDR3 protein: CASSSPPGGFTYEQYF
CDR3 DNA: TGTGCCAGTAGTTCCCCCCCAGGGGGCTTCACCTACGAGCAGTACTTC

CDR3 length: 12
D gene: -
V gene: TRBV14
J gene: TRBJ2-7
clone size: many
CDR3 protein: CASSQRGYEQYF
CDR3 DNA: TGTGCCAGCAGCCAAAGAGGGTACGAGCAGTACTTC

CDR3 length: 11
D gene: -
V gene: TRBV12-5
J gene: TRBJ1-1
clone size: -
CDR3 protein: CASGLGGWAFF
CDR3 DNA: TGTGCTAGTGGTCTCGGGGGCTGGGCTTTCTTT

CDR3 length: 16
D gene: -
V gene: TRBV11-3
J gene: TRBJ2-1
clone size: -
CDR3 protein: CASSLGMGGSYNEQFF
CDR3 DNA: TGTGCCAGCAGCTTAGGTATGGGGGGATCCTACAATGAGCAGTTCTTC

CDR3 length: 17
D gene: -
V gene: TRBV12-3/TRBV12-4
J gene: TRBJ2-3
clone size: few
CDR3 protein: CASRPPGTLGARDTQYF
CDR3 DNA: TGTGCCAGCAGGCCGCCCGGGACCCTGGGGGCAAGGGATACGCAGTATTTT

CDR3 length: 13
D gene: -
V gene: TRBV12-3/TRBV12-4
J gene: TRBJ1-1
clone size: few
CDR3 protein: CASSLRRNTEAFF
CDR3 DNA: TGTGCCAGCAGTTTGCGGCGGAACACTGAAGCTTTCTTT

CDR3 length: 15
D gene: TRBD1
V gene: TRBV6-5
J gene: TRBJ1-2
clone size: -
CDR3 protein: CASSYGDRVHYGYTF
CDR3 DNA: TGTGCCAGCAGTTACGGGGACAGGGTTCACTATGGCTACACCTTC

CDR3 length: 13
D gene: -
V gene: TRBV6-1
J gene: TRBJ1-2
clone size: -
CDR3 protein: CASSVPVVYGYTF
CDR3 DNA: TGTGCCAGCAGTGTTCCGGTCGTTTATGGCTACACCTTC

CDR3 length: 14
D gene: TRBD1
V gene: TRBV20-1
J gene: TRBJ1-6
clone size: few
CDR3 protein: CSASGTGNISPLHF
CDR3 DNA: TGCAGTGCTAGCGGGACAGGGAATATTTCACCCCTCCACTTT

CDR3 length: 13
D gene: -
V gene: TRBV6-5
J gene: TRBJ2-7
clone size: few
CDR3 protein: CASSYSSLSEQYF
CDR3 DNA: TGTGCCAGCAGTTACTCTTCGTTGTCAGAGCAGTACTTC

CDR3 length: 14
D gene: -
V gene: TRBV9
J gene: TRBJ1-2
clone size: -
CDR3 protein: CASSVSDSNYGYTF
CDR3 DNA: TGTGCCAGCAGCGTCTCCGACAGCAATTATGGCTACACCTTC